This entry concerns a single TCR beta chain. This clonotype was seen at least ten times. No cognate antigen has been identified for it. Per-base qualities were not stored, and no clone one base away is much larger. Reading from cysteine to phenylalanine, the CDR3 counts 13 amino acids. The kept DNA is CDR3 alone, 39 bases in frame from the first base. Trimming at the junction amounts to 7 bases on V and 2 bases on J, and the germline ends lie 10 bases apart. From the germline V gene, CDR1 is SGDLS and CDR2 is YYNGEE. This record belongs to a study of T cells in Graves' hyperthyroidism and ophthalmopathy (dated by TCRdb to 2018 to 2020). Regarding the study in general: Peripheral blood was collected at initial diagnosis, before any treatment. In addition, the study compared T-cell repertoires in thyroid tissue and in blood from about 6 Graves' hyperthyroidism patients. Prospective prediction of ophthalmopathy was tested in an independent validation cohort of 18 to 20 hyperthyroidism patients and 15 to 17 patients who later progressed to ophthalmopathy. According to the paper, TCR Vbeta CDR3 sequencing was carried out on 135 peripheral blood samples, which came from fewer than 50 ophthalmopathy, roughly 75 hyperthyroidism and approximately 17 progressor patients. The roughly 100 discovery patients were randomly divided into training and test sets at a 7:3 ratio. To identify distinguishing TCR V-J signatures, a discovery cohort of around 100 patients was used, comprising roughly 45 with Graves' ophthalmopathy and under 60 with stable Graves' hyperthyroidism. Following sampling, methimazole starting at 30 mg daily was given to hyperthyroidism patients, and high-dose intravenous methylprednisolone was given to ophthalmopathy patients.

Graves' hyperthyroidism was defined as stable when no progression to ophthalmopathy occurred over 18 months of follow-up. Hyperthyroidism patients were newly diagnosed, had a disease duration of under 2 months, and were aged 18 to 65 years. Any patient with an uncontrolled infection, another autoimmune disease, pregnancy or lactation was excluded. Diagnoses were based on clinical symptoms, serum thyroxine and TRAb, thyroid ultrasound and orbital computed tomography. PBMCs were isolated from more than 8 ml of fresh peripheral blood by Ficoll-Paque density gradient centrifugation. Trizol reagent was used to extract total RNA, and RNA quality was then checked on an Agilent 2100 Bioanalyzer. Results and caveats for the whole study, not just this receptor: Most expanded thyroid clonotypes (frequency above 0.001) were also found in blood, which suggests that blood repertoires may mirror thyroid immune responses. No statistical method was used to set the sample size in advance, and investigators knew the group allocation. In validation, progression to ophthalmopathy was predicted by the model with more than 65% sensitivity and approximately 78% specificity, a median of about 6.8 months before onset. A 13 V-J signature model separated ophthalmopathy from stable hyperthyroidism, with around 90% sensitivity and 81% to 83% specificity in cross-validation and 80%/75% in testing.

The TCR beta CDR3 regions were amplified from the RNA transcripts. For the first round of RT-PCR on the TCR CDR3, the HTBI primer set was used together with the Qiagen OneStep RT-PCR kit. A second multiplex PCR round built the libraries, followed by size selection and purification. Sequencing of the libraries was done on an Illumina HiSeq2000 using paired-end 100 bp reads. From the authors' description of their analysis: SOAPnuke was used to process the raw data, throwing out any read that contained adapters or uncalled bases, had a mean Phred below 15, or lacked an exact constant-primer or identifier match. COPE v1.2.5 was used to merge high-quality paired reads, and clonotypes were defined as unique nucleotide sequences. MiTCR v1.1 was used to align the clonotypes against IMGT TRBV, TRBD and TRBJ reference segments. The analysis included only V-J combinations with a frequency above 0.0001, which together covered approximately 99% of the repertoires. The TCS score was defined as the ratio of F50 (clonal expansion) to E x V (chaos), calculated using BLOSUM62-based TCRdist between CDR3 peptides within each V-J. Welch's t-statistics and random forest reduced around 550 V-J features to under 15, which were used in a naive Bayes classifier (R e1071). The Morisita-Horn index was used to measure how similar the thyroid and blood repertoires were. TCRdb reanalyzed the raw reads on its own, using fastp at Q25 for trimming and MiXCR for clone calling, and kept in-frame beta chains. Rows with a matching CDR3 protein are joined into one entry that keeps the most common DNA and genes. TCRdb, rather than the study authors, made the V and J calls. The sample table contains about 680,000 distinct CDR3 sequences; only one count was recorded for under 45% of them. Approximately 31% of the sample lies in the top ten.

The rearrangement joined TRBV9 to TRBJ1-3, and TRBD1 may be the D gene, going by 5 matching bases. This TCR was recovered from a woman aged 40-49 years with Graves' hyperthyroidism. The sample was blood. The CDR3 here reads CASAEGPGNTIYF. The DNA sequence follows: TGTGCCAGCGCCGAGGGGCCTGGAAACACCATATATTTT.